Listed here are 21 T cell receptor beta chains from one sample, sequenced in a study of human T cells and chemical hapten exposure. The time point here: patch test 2, 6 weeks after DPC sensitization. The treatment denotes: therapeutic diphenylcyclopropenone sensitization with weekly scalp DPC. MiXCR was run by TCRdb on the RACE reads, yielding one entry per CDR3 protein. The profile shows about 140,000 distinct CDR3 sequences, over 9.5% of them singletons. The specimen comprised whole blood, sampled in connection with sensitization to the hapten diphenylcyclopropenone (DPC). These receptors all come from a woman aged 45-60 years with alopecia areata. Some clones in this sample may be carry-over from other donors' samples.

This clonotype was counted ten times or more. CDR3 bases: TGCGCCAGCAGCCCCTGGGGAGGGGCGGACACTGAAGCTTTCTTT. Amino acids: CASSPWGGADTEAFF. The chain carries TRBV4-1 and TRBJ1-1; D is possibly TRBD1 (5 bases). The ends were cut back, 4 bases at V and 3 bases at J, with 15 bases in the middle. This CDR3 has 15 amino acids. Per the germline V gene, CDR1 is MGHRA and CDR2 is YSYEKL.

As to this clonotype: A junction boundary mismatches the germline segment, possibly from a read error. The chain couples TRBV7-7 to TRBJ2-3, with 7 bases fitting TRBD2. The CDR3 length is 15 residues. The germline gives CDR1 SSHAT, CDR2 FNYEAQ (reference sequence). The DNA for the CDR3 is TGTGCTAGCAGCCAGGGAGGGACCCGAGGGTATACGCAGTATTTT. Translating gives CASSQGGTRGYTQYF.

This clonotype has a handful of counts. Germline is not matched at one junction end, which may reflect a read error. The chain employs TRBV5-4 and TRBJ1-3, with D unresolved. There are 14 residues in the CDR3. The germline CDR1 and CDR2 sequences are SGHNT and YYREEE (reference sequence). The CDR3 coding sequence is TGTGCCAGCAGCTTTACCCGCTCTGAAAACACCATATATTTT. Translated, it gives CASSFTRSENTIYF.

This clonotype was recorded many times. The V call is TRBV5-5, the J call TRBJ2-1; 7 bases are a match to TRBD1. With 2 bases clipped from V and 1 base from J, the junction kept 3 bases outside the gene matches. Germline V gene lookup returns CDR1 SGHKS and CDR2 YYEKEE (reference sequence). The CDR3 runs 15 residues. DNA for the CDR3: TGTGCCAGCAGCTTAGGGACAGCTTCCTACAATGAGCAGTTCTTC. Translating it yields CASSLGTASYNEQFF.

The chain couples TRBV12-3 or TRBV12-4 to TRBJ1-4; 8 nucleotides agree with TRBD1. The CDR3 has 15 residues. After removal of 7 bases from V and 7 bases from J, the junction contained 11 bases not matched to a gene. DNA for the CDR3: TGTGCCAGCACCCCTCGCCGAGGACAGGGTGAAAAACTGTTTTTT. Its translation: CASTPRRGQGEKLFF.

This chain joins TRBV5-5 and TRBJ1-2; D is possibly TRBD1 (5 bases). The CDR3 has 15 residues. Germline V CDR1 and CDR2: SGHKS, YYEKEE (reference sequence). With 6 bases removed from V and 2 bases from J, the gap between germline ends came to 17 bases. The CDR3 sequence: CASIPQVGQNYGYTF. CDR3 coding DNA: TGTGCCAGCATCCCCCAAGTGGGGCAGAACTATGGCTACACCTTC.

The CDR3 protein is CSALHTEKLFF. CDR3 sequence (DNA): TGCAGTGCTCTCCATACTGAAAAACTGTTTTTT. The rearrangement joins TRBV20-1 to TRBJ1-4, with D uncertain. The CDR3 is made up of 11 amino acids. Germline V gene data show CDR1 as DFQATT and CDR2 as SNEGSKA (reference sequence). Trimming pared 5 bases from V and 7 bases from J, leaving 8 bases between.

This clonotype was detected many times. The V and J genes are TRBV7-8 and TRBJ2-3; 12 nucleotides match TRBD1. Unmatched junction bases numbered 5, after V lost 4 bases and J lost 3 bases. From germline, CDR1 is SGHVS and CDR2 FQNEAQ. The CDR3 extends over 16 amino acids. CDR3 residues: CASSSGTGGGTDTQYF. For the CDR3, the DNA is TGTGCCAGCAGCTCCGGGACAGGGGGCGGGACAGATACGCAGTATTTT.

The table lists this clonotype with many counts. The chain is built from TRBV24-1 and TRBJ2-2; TRBD1 matches 7 bases. The CDR3 consists of 16 residues. The germline V gene encodes CDR1 KGHDR and CDR2 SFDVKD. Trimming removed 9 bases from V and 2 bases from J; junction bases left unmatched: 11. CDR3 bases: TGTGCCACCCAAAACCGGGACAGCCTAAACACCGGGGAGCTGTTTTTT. Protein sequence: CATQNRDSLNTGELFF.

This clonotype was seen many times. The chain has TRBV29-1 and TRBJ2-1; 9 bases align to TRBD1. V shed 5 bases, J shed 8 bases, and the junction held 10 bases outside the gene matches. The V gene's germline CDR1 is SQVTM and CDR2 ANQGSEA. This CDR3 has 14 amino acids. The CDR3 bases are TGCAGCGTTCCCGCTGTCACAGGGGGCGATGAGCAGTTCTTC. Its protein product is CSVPAVTGGDEQFF.

This clonotype was picked up a small number of times. This rearrangement joins TRBV24-1 to TRBJ1-2; D is perhaps TRBD1 (5 bases). In germline, CDR1 is KGHDR, CDR2 SFDVKD. The V end lost 1 base, the J end lost 8 bases, and 13 bases lay between the germline ends. The CDR3 consists of 14 residues. In nucleotides, the CDR3 is TGTGCCACCAGTGATTTCGGACAACCCGGCGGCTACACCTTC. This translates into CATSDFGQPGGYTF.

This clonotype was seen only a few times. The chain couples TRBV10-3 to TRBJ2-3; no clear D gene. Trimming pared 4 bases from V and 0 bases from J, leaving 11 bases between. This CDR3 contains 15 residues. Germline V gene data show CDR1 as ENHRY and CDR2 as SYGVKD. The CDR3 protein is CAISVDHSSTDTQYF. CDR3 coding DNA: TGTGCCATCAGTGTGGACCATTCTAGCACAGATACGCAGTATTTT.

This clonotype was counted only a few times. The rearrangement uses TRBV3-1 and TRBJ2-1, with D perhaps TRBD1 or TRBD2 (5 bases each). Deletions cut 0 bases from V and 10 bases from J, with 10 bases between. This CDR3 has 13 amino acids. Germline lookup yields CDR1 LGHDT and CDR2 YNNKEL (reference sequence). The CDR3 DNA follows: TGTGCCAGCAGCCAAGATAGGGGACGGGAGCAGTTCTTC. This codes for CASSQDRGREQFF.

This clonotype appeared many times. This chain joins TRBV5-4 and TRBJ2-1; TRBD2 aligns across 11 bases. Germline-derived CDR1 and CDR2 are SGHNT and YYREEE (reference sequence). The V segment lost 3 bases and the J segment 7 bases; nucleotides outside the gene matches: 6. This CDR3 spans 15 amino acids. The CDR3, as DNA: TGTGCCAGCAGCTCCCGGATAGCGGGAGGGAATGAGCAGTTCTTC. Its protein is CASSSRIAGGNEQFF.

The chain recombines TRBV18 with TRBJ1-6, with no clear D. V was pared by 3 bases and J by 4 bases, with 10 bases between. This CDR3 is built from 15 residues. Germline CDR1 and CDR2: KGHSH and LQKENI. As DNA, the CDR3 is TGTGCCAGCTCACCTGGTCAGGAGTATAATTCACCCCTCCACTTT. Translation: CASSPGQEYNSPLHF.

The rearrangement uses TRBV20-1 and TRBJ2-1; D ambiguous. The CDR3 has 13 residues. The V end was cut by 0 bases, the J end by 9 bases, with 12 bases between. The germline V gene has CDR1 DFQATT and CDR2 SNEGSKA (reference sequence). The DNA for the CDR3 is TGCAGTGCTAGAGATCGGGCGCAACCTGAGCAGTTCTTC. This codes for CSARDRAQPEQFF.

The chain employs TRBV5-1 and TRBJ1-1; 7 bases align to TRBD1. Germline CDR1 reads SGHRS; CDR2 reads YFSETQ. The V and J ends lost 4 bases and 1 base, in that order; junction bases with no gene match: 7. This CDR3 contains 15 residues. The CDR3 DNA reads as TGCGCCAGCAGCCCCGCGGGACAGCCGAACACTGAAGCTTTCTTT. As protein: CASSPAGQPNTEAFF.

J is TRBJ2-5 and V is TRBV12-3 or TRBV12-4; D not resolved. The CDR3 is 13 residues long. The V gene lost 2 bases and the J gene lost 5 bases, with 9 bases spanning the gap. The CDR3 loop is CASSLKRSETQYF. The CDR3 nucleotides are TGTGCCAGCAGTTTAAAACGGTCGGAGACCCAGTACTTC.

The J gene is TRBJ2-7, the V gene TRBV12-3 or TRBV12-4; TRBD2 agrees at 14 bases. CDR3 length equals 15 residues. Trimming at V came to 4 bases and at J to 2 bases, leaving 1 base not matched to a gene. The CDR3 coding sequence is TGTGCCAGCAGTTCGACTAGCGGGAGGGCCTACGAGCAGTACTTC. Its translation is CASSSTSGRAYEQYF.

This clonotype was detected a few times. The V call is TRBV5-1, the J call TRBJ2-7, with 11 bases fitting TRBD2. The V segment lost 0 bases and the J segment 0 bases; nucleotides outside the gene matches: 8. The CDR3 spans 18 residues. Germline CDR1 reads SGHRS; CDR2 reads YFSETQ. The CDR3 is CASSLALTSGTTSYEQYF. CDR3 coding DNA: TGCGCCAGCAGCTTGGCCCTGACTAGCGGGACTACCTCCTACGAGCAGTACTTC.

The chain recombines TRBV24-1 with TRBJ2-5; TRBD1 is a possible D gene (6 bases). Germline V lookup: CDR1 KGHDR, CDR2 SFDVKD. The CDR3 is 13 residues long. Trimming took off 3 bases at V and 5 bases at J, with 9 bases between the two ends. CDR3: CATSDPGVETQYF. CDR3 DNA sequence: TGTGCCACCAGTGATCCAGGGGTGGAGACCCAGTACTTC.